The clone carrying this T cell receptor (beta chain) was counted a few times. CDR1 GTSNPN and CDR2 SVGIG come from the germline V gene (reference sequence). V was trimmed by 0 bases and J by 1 base, leaving 3 bases between them. The CDR3 consists of 12 residues. Random hexamers primed reverse transcription of about 0.45 to 1 ug RNA. Amplification of TCR beta CDR3 used immunoSEQ multiplex PCR across 54 Vbeta and 13 Jbeta. TCRdb re-analysed the immunoSEQ multiplex PCR reads in MiXCR, keeping a single row per CDR3 protein. The sample consists of 400,000 or so distinct CDR3 sequences, about 85% of them appearing once. The data were obtained in a study of CD8 T cells in Susac syndrome.

The chain joins TRBV30 to TRBJ1-1; D remains ambiguous. Sequencing input: CD8+ T cells from PBMCs. The sequence was collected from a human donor with multiple sclerosis. CDR3 nucleotide sequence: TGTGCCTGGAGTGTGTGGAACACTGAAGCTTTCTTT. Its protein is CAWSVWNTEAFF. The full variable domain, in which reference TRBV30 and TRBJ1-1 provide the parts outside the CDR3, is SQTIHQWPATLVQPVGSPLSLECTVEGTSNPNLYWYRQAAGRGLQLLFYSVGIGQISSEVPQNLSASRPQDRQFILSSKKLLLSDSGFYLCAWSVWNTEAFFGQGTRLTVV.